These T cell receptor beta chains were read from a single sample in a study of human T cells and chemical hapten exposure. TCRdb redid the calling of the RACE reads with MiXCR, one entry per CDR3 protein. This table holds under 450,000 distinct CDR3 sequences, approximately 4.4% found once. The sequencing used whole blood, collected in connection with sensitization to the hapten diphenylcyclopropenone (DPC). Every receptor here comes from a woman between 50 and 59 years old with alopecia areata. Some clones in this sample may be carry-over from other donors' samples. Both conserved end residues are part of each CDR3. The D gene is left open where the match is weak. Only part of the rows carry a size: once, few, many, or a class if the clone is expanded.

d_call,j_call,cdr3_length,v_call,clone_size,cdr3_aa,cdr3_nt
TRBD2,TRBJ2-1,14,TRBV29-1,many,CSVDTSGGQVEQFF,TGCAGCGTTGATACTAGCGGGGGTCAGGTTGAGCAGTTCTTC
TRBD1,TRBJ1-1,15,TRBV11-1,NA,CASSLARGRSTEAFF,TGTGCCAGCAGCTTAGCCAGGGGGAGATCGACTGAAGCTTTCTTT
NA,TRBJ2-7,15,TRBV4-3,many,CASSLFLGGGYEQYF,TGCGCCAGCAGCCTCTTCTTAGGAGGGGGCTACGAGCAGTACTTC
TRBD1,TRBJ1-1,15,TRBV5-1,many,CASSWTPGGRTEAFF,TGCGCCAGCAGCTGGACACCAGGGGGAAGGACTGAAGCTTTCTTT
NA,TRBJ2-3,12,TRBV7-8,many,CASSQTRDTQYF,TGTGCCAGCAGCCAAACTAGGGATACGCAGTATTTT
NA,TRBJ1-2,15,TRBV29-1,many,CSVEDSTGYNYGYTF,TGCAGCGTTGAAGATTCTACAGGGTATAACTATGGCTACACCTTC
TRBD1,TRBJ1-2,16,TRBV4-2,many,CASSPGDRGHSYGYTF,TGTGCCAGCAGTCCAGGGGACAGGGGGCACAGTTATGGCTACACCTTC
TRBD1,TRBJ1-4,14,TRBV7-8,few,CASSGGTGVEKLFF,TGTGCCAGCAGCGGCGGGACAGGGGTTGAAAAACTGTTTTTT
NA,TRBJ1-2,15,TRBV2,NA,CASSEAAGSVDGYTF,TGTGCCAGCAGTGAAGCAGCAGGGAGCGTAGATGGCTACACCTTC
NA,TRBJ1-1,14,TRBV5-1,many,CASSSATGNTEAFF,TGCGCCAGCAGCTCAGCCACAGGGAACACTGAAGCTTTCTTT
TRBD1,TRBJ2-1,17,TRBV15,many,CATSSETGTGVFNEQFF,TGTGCCACCAGCTCCGAAACCGGGACAGGGGTTTTCAATGAGCAGTTCTTC
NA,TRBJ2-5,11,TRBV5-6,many,CASSLWGTQYF,TGTGCCAGCAGCTTGTGGGGGACCCAGTACTTC